Listed below are T cell receptor beta chains from one sample, sequenced in a study of radiation and T cells in renal cell carcinoma. The assay was immunoSEQ multiplex PCR, and TCRdb's table has in-frame clones only and misses some. The sample carries more than 95,000 clones, around 81% recorded once. This sample comprised blood, obtained from a patient whose treatment included radiotherapy and nephrectomy. Receptors were obtained from a man between 50 and 59 years old with renal cell carcinoma. Each CDR3 is given with its conserved first and last residue. The D gene is left open where the match is weak. Clone size is shown for a subset of rows, as once, few, many or a class of expanded clone.

>TRBV10-2|.|16|TRBJ1-2|.
TGCGCCAGCAGTGAAATTCCGACAGTTCCTAACTATGGCTACACCTTC
CASSEIPTVPNYGYTF
>TRBV5-1|TRBD2|16|TRBJ2-5|.
TGCGCCAGCAGCTTGGACGGACTGGGGAGGGATGAGACCCAGTACTTC
CASSLDGLGRDETQYF
>TRBV15|.|15|TRBJ1-2|.
TGTGCCACCAGCGATACTACACAGGGCTCCTATGGCTACACCTTC
CATSDTTQGSYGYTF
>TRBV5-1|.|14|TRBJ2-3|once
TGCGCCAGCAGCCCGGACTCCAGCACAGATACGCAGTATTTT
CASSPDSSTDTQYF
>TRBV4-1|.|16|TRBJ2-2|.
TGCGCCAGCAGCCAAGAGGACTCGTTGAACACCGGGGAGCTGTTTTTT
CASSQEDSLNTGELFF
>TRBV2|TRBD1|15|TRBJ1-5|.
TGTGCCAGCAGTGATTCGGGACAGTACAATCAGCCCCAGCATTTT
CASSDSGQYNQPQHF
>TRBV25-1|.|11|TRBJ2-7|.
TGTGCCAGCAGTGAAAGGAACTTGAGGTACTTC
CASSERNLRYF
>TRBV2|.|15|TRBJ2-1|.
TGTGCCAGCCTCGGAGGGTTAAATATATACAATGAGCAGTTCTTC
CASLGGLNIYNEQFF
>TRBV7-2|.|14|TRBJ2-5|once
TGTGCCAGCAGCAAGGGACGACAACAAGAGACCCAGTACTTC
CASSKGRQQETQYF
>TRBV21-1|.|16|TRBJ2-5|.
TGTGCCAGCAGCAATCCCCGGGGGACGGACCAAGAGACCCAGTACTTC
CASSNPRGTDQETQYF
>TRBV5-4|.|16|TRBJ2-2|once
TGTGCCAGCAGCCCCTTAGGTCGGGCGAACACCGGGGAGCTGTTTTTT
CASSPLGRANTGELFF
>TRBV5-5|.|15|TRBJ2-2|.
TGTGCCAGCAGCTTGGAGGGTTACGACACCGGGGAGCTGTTTTTT
CASSLEGYDTGELFF
>TRBV28|TRBD1|16|TRBJ1-5|.
TGTGCCAGCAGTTTTCGGGCAGACAGGGAGGATCAGCCCCAGCATTTT
CASSFRADREDQPQHF
>TRBV7-9|TRBD1|15|TRBJ1-6|.
TGTGCCAGCAGCTTCGGCAGGGGGTCAAATTCACCCCTCCACTTT
CASSFGRGSNSPLHF
>TRBV5-6|.|11|TRBJ2-3|.
TGTGCCAGCAGTAGAGGTGATACGCAGTATTTT
CASSRGDTQYF
>TRBV4-1|TRBD2|15|TRBJ2-7|.
TGCGCCAGCAGCCAAGGCCTAGCGGGAGTCAGCGAGCAGTACTTC
CASSQGLAGVSEQYF
>TRBV7-8|.|16|TRBJ1-1|.
TGTGCCAGCAGCGGATTCTCGGGACATATGAACACTGAAGCTTTCTTT
CASSGFSGHMNTEAFF
>TRBV27|TRBD1|16|TRBJ1-2|.
TGTGCCAGCAGAGGGACAGGGGATTTAGCTAACTATGGCTACACCTTC
CASRGTGDLANYGYTF
>TRBV7-2|TRBD1|18|TRBJ2-7|.
TGTGCCAGCAGCTTAGAATTAACTTCCGGGACAGGGTCATACGAGCAGTACTTC
CASSLELTSGTGSYEQYF
>TRBV18|.|13|TRBJ2-5|.
TGTGCCAGCTCACCACCAGTGACAGAGACCCAGTACTTC
CASSPPVTETQYF
>TRBV10-3|TRBD1|15|TRBJ1-2|.
TGTGCCATCAGTGAGGCGGCGGGACAGACCCATGGCTACACCTTC
CAISEAAGQTHGYTF
>TRBV7-2|.|14|TRBJ2-5|.
TGTGCCAGCAGCTTAGACTGGGGGGATGTGACCCAGTACTTC
CASSLDWGDVTQYF
>TRBV10-1|.|13|TRBJ1-1|.
TGCGCCAGCAGTGAAACCGGGTACACTGAAGCTTTCTTT
CASSETGYTEAFF
>TRBV30|.|15|TRBJ1-3|.
TGTGCCTGGAGTGTAGGACGGAGCTCTGGAAACACCATATATTTT
CAWSVGRSSGNTIYF
>TRBV18|.|15|TRBJ1-2|.
TGTGCCAGCTCACCACGGTCGGGGAAGGGCTATGGCTACACCTTC
CASSPRSGKGYGYTF
>TRBV5-1|.|15|TRBJ2-3|.
TGCGCCAGCAGCTTGGCAGGACAGTGGGCAGATACGCAGTATTTT
CASSLAGQWADTQYF
>TRBV27|.|15|TRBJ2-3|.
TGTGCCAGCGGATCCTGGGGGAGTGGAACAGATACGCAGTATTTT
CASGSWGSGTDTQYF